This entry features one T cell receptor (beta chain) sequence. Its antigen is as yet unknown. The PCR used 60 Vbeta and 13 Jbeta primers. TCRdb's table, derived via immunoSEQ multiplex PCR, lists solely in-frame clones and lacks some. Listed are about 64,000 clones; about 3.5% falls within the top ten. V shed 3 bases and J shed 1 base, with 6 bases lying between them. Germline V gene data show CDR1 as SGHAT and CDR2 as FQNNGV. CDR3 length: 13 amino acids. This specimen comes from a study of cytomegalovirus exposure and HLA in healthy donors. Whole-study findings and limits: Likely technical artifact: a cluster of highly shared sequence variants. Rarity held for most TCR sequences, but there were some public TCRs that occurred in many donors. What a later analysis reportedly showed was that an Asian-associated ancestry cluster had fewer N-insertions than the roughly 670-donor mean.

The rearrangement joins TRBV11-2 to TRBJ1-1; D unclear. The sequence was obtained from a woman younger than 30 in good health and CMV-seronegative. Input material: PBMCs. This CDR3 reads CASSFSGNTEAFF. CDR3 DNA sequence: TGTGCCAGCAGCTTCTCCGGGAACACTGAAGCTTTCTTT. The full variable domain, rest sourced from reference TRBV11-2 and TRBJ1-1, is EAGVAQSPRYKIIEKRQSVAFWCNPISGHATLYWYQQILGQGPKLLIQFQNNGVVDDSQLPKDRFSAERLKGVDSTLKIQPAKLEDSAVYLCASSFSGNTEAFFGQGTRLTVV.